This T cell receptor (beta chain) derives from a study of T cell responses to AZD1222 COVID-19 vaccine. The wider study: Some second doses came at about 4 weeks and others at about 12 weeks; these were pooled.

CDR1 SNHLY and CDR2 FYNNEI come from the germline V gene. The CDR3 contains 15 residues. V lost 1 base and J lost 3, with 13 bases in between. Using immunoSEQ multiplex PCR, the repertoire was profiled, and TCRdb retains in-frame clones only, with some absent. The table has 150,000 to 200,000 clones, 85% to 95% seen once. The chain combines TRBV2 with TRBJ2-7; D gene uncertain. The receptor was derived from an adult in good health. The sequences come from peripheral blood, collected on day 0 of AZD1222 vaccination. DNA of the CDR3: TGTGCCAGCAGTGAAGGGTCTCTCACCCTCTACGAGCAGTACTTC. This codes for CASSEGSLTLYEQYF. Filled out from reference TRBV2 and TRBJ2-7, the complete variable domain reads EPEVTQTPSHQVTQMGQEVILRCVPISNHLYFYWYRQILGQKVEFLVSFYNNEISEKSEIFDDQFSVERPDGSNFTLKIRSTKLEDSAMYFCASSEGSLTLYEQYFGPGTRLTVT.